This is a list of T cell receptor beta chains from one sample in a study of cytomegalovirus exposure and HLA in healthy donors. Here immunoSEQ multiplex PCR was the method, and the copy in TCRdb shows in-frame clones only, minus some. Of approximately 200,000 clones in the sample, roughly 84% are singletons; the top ten hold 6% to 9%. Source material: PBMCs. Source of these receptors: a man younger than 30 in good health and CMV-seropositive. CDR3s include the opening cysteine and the closing phenylalanine or tryptophan. A D gene is named only where the DNA matches it firmly. Where a row states a size, it is once, few, many or the class of an expanded clone; other rows omit it.

j_call,clone_size,d_call,v_call,cdr3_length,cdr3_nt,cdr3_aa
TRBJ2-7,-,TRBD2,TRBV9,15,TGTGCCAGCAGCCCCCGACTAGCGGGGACTTACGAGCAGTACTTC,CASSPRLAGTYEQYF
TRBJ2-7,-,-,TRBV9,13,TGTGCCAGCAGTTTAGCGGCCGAGTACGAGCAGTACTTC,CASSLAAEYEQYF
TRBJ1-3,once,TRBD1,TRBV5-4,17,TGTGCCAGCAGCTCACGGACAGGGGGTTACTCTGGAAACACCATATATTTT,CASSSRTGGYSGNTIYF
TRBJ1-5,-,-,TRBV29-1,13,TGCAGCGTGGTCGGGAGCGGAGGTCAGCCCCAGCATTTT,CSVVGSGGQPQHF
TRBJ2-1,once,TRBD1,TRBV18,14,TGTGCCAGCTCACGGGACAGGGGGGACAATGAGCAGTTCTTC,CASSRDRGDNEQFF
TRBJ1-2,-,TRBD1,TRBV5-1,14,TGCGCCAGCAGCTTGCTAGGGACAGGGTATGGCTACACCTTC,CASSLLGTGYGYTF
TRBJ2-7,once,TRBD1,TRBV11-2,14,TGTGCCAGCAGCACAGTCGGGACAGCCTACGAGCAGTACTTC,CASSTVGTAYEQYF
TRBJ1-1,-,TRBD1,TRBV2,16,TGTGCCAGCAGTGAAGCTTGGACAGGTGGAGGGTTCTGGGCTTTCTTT,CASSEAWTGGGFWAFF
TRBJ2-7,-,-,TRBV6-5,15,TGTGCCAGCAGTTACTCGGAGCAGGGCCTTTACGAGCAGTACTTC,CASSYSEQGLYEQYF
TRBJ1-5,-,TRBD1,TRBV7-9,16,TGCGCCAGCAGCCAAGATTGGGACAGCGCCAATCAGCCCCAGCATTTT,CASSQDWDSANQPQHF
TRBJ2-7,-,-,TRBV6-5,13,TGTGCCTGCATGGGCCTTGGCTCCTACGAGCAGTACTTC,CACMGLGSYEQYF
TRBJ1-4,-,TRBD1,TRBV6-6,15,TGTGCCAGCAGTACAAACAGGGGGCAGGGTGAAAAACTGTTTTTT,CASSTNRGQGEKLFF
TRBJ1-1,-,-,TRBV27,13,TGTGCCAGCAGTTCCGGGACTAACACTGAAGCTTTCTTT,CASSSGTNTEAFF
TRBJ1-4,-,-,TRBV5-1,13,TGCGCCAGCAGCATAGGGACCCCGGGGGAACTGTTTTTT,CASSIGTPGELFF
TRBJ2-7,-,TRBD1,TRBV11-2,15,TGTGCCAGCAGCCCGGGACAGGGGGCCTCGAACGAGCAGTACTTC,CASSPGQGASNEQYF
TRBJ2-3,few,-,TRBV19,14,TGTGCCAGTAGTATAGGAACAGGTTCCGATACGCAGTATTTT,CASSIGTGSDTQYF
TRBJ2-1,-,TRBD2,TRBV19,16,TGTGCCAGTAATGGGGCCGGGACTAGCGGGAGTAATGAGCAGTTCTTC,CASNGAGTSGSNEQFF
TRBJ2-3,once,TRBD2,TRBV7-9,16,TGTGCCAGCAGCTTAGACGGCGGGAGGGCCATAGATACGCAGTATTTT,CASSLDGGRAIDTQYF
TRBJ1-3,-,-,TRBV6-5,13,TGTGCCAGCACCCGAGGAGCTGGAAACACCATATATTTT,CASTRGAGNTIYF
TRBJ2-1,-,TRBD1,TRBV5-1,15,TGCGCCAGCAGCCTAGGGACAGGCCCCCACAATGAGCAGTTCTTC,CASSLGTGPHNEQFF
TRBJ2-1,-,TRBD2,TRBV2,13,TGTGCCAGCAATCTCGGACTAGTCAATGAGCAGTTCTTC,CASNLGLVNEQFF
TRBJ2-4,-,-,TRBV7-9,13,TGTGCCAGCAGCTTTGGTACAGGTTCTATTCAGTACTTC,CASSFGTGSIQYF
TRBJ2-3,many,TRBD1,TRBV29-1,16,TGCAGCGTTGAAGTCGAGGGGACAGGGACCACAGATACGCAGTATTTT,CSVEVEGTGTTDTQYF
TRBJ1-1,-,-,TRBV28,11,TGTGCCACCAAGGAGGCGACTGAAGCTTTCTTT,CATKEATEAFF
TRBJ1-2,-,-,TRBV5-8,12,TGTGCCAGCAGCTTAAAAATATATGGCTACACCTTC,CASSLKIYGYTF
TRBJ2-7,-,TRBD1,TRBV5-1,15,TGCGCCAGCAGCGCGGGGGACAGGGGGCCCTACGAGCAGTACTTC,CASSAGDRGPYEQYF
TRBJ1-5,few,TRBD1,TRBV5-1,15,TGCGCCAGCAGCTTGGCCGGGACAGAAAATCAGCCCCAGCATTTT,CASSLAGTENQPQHF
TRBJ1-5,-,-,TRBV30,13,TGTGCCTGGAGTCGAGGGCGCAATCAGCCCCAGCATTTT,CAWSRGRNQPQHF
TRBJ2-5,-,-,TRBV7-6,14,TGTGCCAGCAGCTTAAGTCCCGGAGAAGAGACCCAGTACTTC,CASSLSPGEETQYF
TRBJ2-5,-,-,TRBV5-1,16,TGCGCCAGCAGCCCGGTATTCGCGGGGAAGCAAGAGACCCAGTACTTC,CASSPVFAGKQETQYF
TRBJ2-5,-,TRBD1,TRBV2,14,TGTGCCAGCAGTGATGGCAGGGGGCGTGAGACCCAGTACTTC,CASSDGRGRETQYF
TRBJ2-5,-,TRBD2,TRBV6-5,14,TGTGCCACCAAATCCGGACTAGCGTGGGAGACCCAGTACTTC,CATKSGLAWETQYF
TRBJ2-7,-,-,TRBV5-4,13,TGTGCCAGCAGCTTGCGTTTGTCGGGATCTCAGTACTTC,CASSLRLSGSQYF